One sample yielded the 21 T cell receptor beta chains listed below, sequenced in a study of T cells after yellow fever vaccination. In TCRdb, the 5' RACE reads were re-called with MiXCR into one record per CDR3 protein. The sample has roughly 520,000 distinct CDR3 sequences; just over 20% are singletons. The input for sequencing was PBMCs, taken roughly 20 days after the first yellow fever vaccination. These receptor sequences come from a young man who received the YFV17D yellow fever vaccine.

The gene calls are TRBV20-1 and TRBJ2-4; TRBD1 matches 7 bases. The CDR3 is 13 residues long. Germline V CDR1 and CDR2: DFQATT, SNEGSKA (reference sequence). Trimming cost V 1 base and J 9 bases; bases outside gene matches: 6. In nucleotides, the CDR3 is TGCAGTGCTAGAGTTGGGACAGAGGTCATTCAGTACTTC. This sequence encodes CSARVGTEVIQYF.

This chain joins TRBV20-1 and TRBJ2-3, with D maybe TRBD1 (5 bases). Germline V gives CDR1 DFQATT, CDR2 SNEGSKA (reference sequence). The CDR3 covers 13 residues. V lost 4 bases and J lost 4, with 12 bases in between. In DNA, the CDR3 is TGCAGTGCTACGGACACCAACTCAGATACGCAGTATTTT. Translating it yields CSATDTNSDTQYF.

This clonotype showed up just a few times. V and J are TRBV5-1 and TRBJ2-7; 7 positions agree with TRBD1. Germline V gene data show CDR1 as SGHRS and CDR2 as YFSETQ. Unmatched junction bases numbered 8, after V lost 3 bases and J lost 2 bases. The CDR3 extends over 15 amino acids. Here the CDR3 DNA reads TGCGCCAGCAGCTCTATCTGGACAGGAACCTACGAGCAGTACTTC. It codes for CASSSIWTGTYEQYF.

CDR3 DNA sequence: TGCAGCGTTGAAGATGGCAGGGCCACTGAAGCTTTCTTT. It codes for CSVEDGRATEAFF. The chain links TRBV29-1 to TRBJ1-1, with a weak D call TRBD1 (5 bases). V lost 0 bases and J lost 4, with 9 bases in between. Germline V CDR1 and CDR2: SQVTM, ANQGSEA. The CDR3 is 13 residues long.

The rearrangement joins TRBV29-1 to TRBJ1-1, with D unresolved. The CDR3 has 15 amino acids. V lost 6 bases and J lost 1, with 18 bases in between. CDR1 and CDR2 (germline): SQVTM, ANQGSEA. CDR3 residues: CSVDPGSPANTEAFF. The CDR3 bases are TGCAGCGTAGACCCGGGAAGTCCGGCGAACACTGAAGCTTTCTTT.

This clonotype was recorded a few times. The chain joins TRBV28 to TRBJ2-3; 9 bases are a match to TRBD1. Germline values: CDR1 MDHEN, CDR2 SYDVKM. The CDR3 consists of 15 residues. Losses at the gene ends were 5 bases for V and 3 bases for J; bases not matched to a gene: 6. The CDR3 sequence is CASSPTGTGTDTQYF. The DNA of the CDR3 is TGTGCCAGCAGTCCGACCGGGACAGGGACAGATACGCAGTATTTT.

This clonotype has only a few counts. This chain connects TRBV20-1 to TRBJ2-2; D is uncertain. The CDR3 is 12 residues long. Looked up from germline, CDR1 is DFQATT and CDR2 is SNEGSKA (reference sequence). CDR3 coding DNA: TGCGCGGCTGGACGGGACACCGGGGAGCTGTTTTTT. Translated, it gives CAAGRDTGELFF.

On this clonotype itself: The junction departs from the called germline gene at one end, perhaps through a read error. CDR3 coding DNA: TGTGCCATCATTGAGACAGGGGGCGGAGAGACCCAGTACTTC. Protein product: CAIIETGGGETQYF. The chain joins TRBV10-3 to TRBJ2-5; 10 bases are a match to TRBD1. The germline CDR1 and CDR2 sequences are ENHRY and SYGVKD. The CDR3 is 14 residues long.

In this sample, this clonotype turned up a few times. J is TRBJ2-7 and V is TRBV4-1; TRBD1 is a possible D gene (5 bases). The CDR3 loop spans 13 amino acids. Germline CDR1 is MGHRA and CDR2 is YSYEKL. With 3 bases removed from V and 3 bases from J, the gap between germline ends came to 9 bases. CDR3 sequence (DNA): TGCGCCAGCAGCCATCCCGACAGCTACGAGCAGTACGTC. Protein product: CASSHPDSYEQYV.

This clonotype was counted a few times. The rearrangement uses TRBV4-3 and TRBJ2-7; D assignment may be TRBD1 or TRBD2 (5 bases each). CDR1 and CDR2 from the germline V gene are LGHNA and YSLEER. There are 15 residues in the CDR3. V shed 0 bases and J shed 1 base, with 10 bases lying between them. The CDR3 bases are TGCGCCAGCAGCCAAGATCGGGACCTTTCCTACGAGCAGTACTTC. It encodes CASSQDRDLSYEQYF.

This chain uses TRBV15 with TRBJ2-7, with 8 bases aligning to TRBD2. Trimming cost V 6 bases and J 6 bases; bases outside gene matches: 10. CDR3 length equals 14 residues. Germline CDR1 LNHNV, CDR2 YYDKDF (reference sequence). DNA for the CDR3: TGTGCCACCAGGATCGGGAGGGGATCTATCGAGCAGTACTTC. This codes for CATRIGRGSIEQYF.

This clonotype was seen a handful of times. The CDR3 sequence is CASSAGQGVETQYF. The DNA for the CDR3 is TGTGCCAGCAGCGCGGGACAGGGGGTTGAGACCCAGTACTTC. The chain combines TRBV12-3 or TRBV12-4 with TRBJ2-5; 11 nucleotides match TRBD1. V dropped 6 bases and J dropped 5; count of bases not matched to a gene: 5. CDR3 length equals 14 residues.

The CDR3 loop reads CSATEQGTYGYTF. The DNA of the CDR3 is TGCAGTGCTACCGAACAGGGAACCTATGGCTACACCTTC. This sequence joins TRBV20-1 and TRBJ1-2; TRBD1 is a possible D gene (6 bases). The germline V gene has CDR1 DFQATT and CDR2 SNEGSKA (reference sequence). The V end lost 4 bases, the J end lost 4 bases, and 13 bases lay between the germline ends. This CDR3 spans 13 amino acids.

The table lists this clonotype with a count of one. V gene TRBV6-5 combines with J gene TRBJ2-2; D call uncertain. The CDR3 sequence is 16 residues long. Per germline, CDR1 MNHEY and CDR2 SVGAGI. The V and J ends lost 0 bases and 6 bases respectively, with 14 bases between them. CDR3 bases: TGTGCCAGCAGTTACTCGCGCCCCCCGGTTCCCGGGGAGCTGTTTTTT. Translation gives CASSYSRPPVPGELFF.

The rearrangement joins TRBV5-8 to TRBJ2-7; TRBD1 matches 8 bases. V dropped 4 bases and J dropped 4; count of bases not matched to a gene: 4. The CDR3 covers 13 residues. Germline lookup yields CDR1 SGHTS and CDR2 YDEGEE. DNA of the CDR3: TGTGCCAGCAGCATCAGGGGGCGGTACGAGCAGTACTTC. It specifies CASSIRGRYEQYF.

The rearrangement uses TRBV30 and TRBJ2-7, with 7 bases identical to TRBD1. The CDR3 runs to 13 residues. The germline V gene has CDR1 GTSNPN and CDR2 SVGIG (reference sequence). V dropped 4 bases and J dropped 5; count of bases not matched to a gene: 8. The CDR3: CAWTRTGGDEQYF. CDR3 nucleotides: TGTGCCTGGACCCGGACAGGTGGCGACGAGCAGTACTTC.

The chain uses TRBV19 and TRBJ1-1; no clear D gene. There are 15 residues in the CDR3. Trimming left V 5 bases short and J 0 bases short, with 13 bases between. The germline V gene has CDR1 LNHDA and CDR2 SQIVND (reference sequence). CDR3 sequence reads: CASSVGVNMNTEAFF. DNA of the CDR3: TGTGCCAGTAGTGTCGGGGTAAACATGAACACTGAAGCTTTCTTT.

The chain is built from TRBV3-1 and TRBJ2-2; D unclear. V shed 1 base and J shed 1 base, with 16 bases lying between them. This CDR3 has 18 residues. Germline V gene data show CDR1 as LGHDT and CDR2 as YNNKEL (reference sequence). In DNA form, the CDR3 reads TGTGCCAGCAGCCAAGTTCTTTCCAGTAGAATGAACACCGGGGAGCTGTTTTTT. Translation gives CASSQVLSSRMNTGELFF.

This clonotype has more than one count but fewer than ten. The chain couples TRBV28 to TRBJ2-7, with D possibly matching TRBD1 (6 bases). V was pared by 4 bases and J by 0 bases, with 16 bases between. The V gene's germline CDR1 is MDHEN and CDR2 SYDVKM. The CDR3 has 16 residues. The DNA for the CDR3 is TGTGCCAGCAGTTCCGTGACAGGCGGTGCCTCCTACGAGCAGTACGTC. As protein: CASSSVTGGASYEQYV.

This sequence joins TRBV29-1 and TRBJ1-6; no reliable D call. Germline assignment: CDR1 SQVTM and CDR2 ANQGSEA. V lost 4 bases to trimming and J lost 4 bases, with 8 bases between them. The CDR3 is made up of 13 amino acids. CDR3: CSVGMGYNSPLHF. The CDR3 DNA is TGCAGCGTTGGAATGGGTTATAATTCACCCCTCCACTTT.

The J gene is TRBJ1-6, the V gene TRBV5-1; TRBD1 might be the D (6 bases). In germline, CDR1 is SGHRS, CDR2 YFSETQ. This CDR3 has 15 amino acids. Trimming shortened V by 0 bases and J by 7 bases, and 11 bases separated the two germline ends. Here the CDR3 DNA reads TGCGCCAGCAGCTTGGCGCCAGGGGACAATTCACCCCTCCACTTT. Amino acid sequence: CASSLAPGDNSPLHF.